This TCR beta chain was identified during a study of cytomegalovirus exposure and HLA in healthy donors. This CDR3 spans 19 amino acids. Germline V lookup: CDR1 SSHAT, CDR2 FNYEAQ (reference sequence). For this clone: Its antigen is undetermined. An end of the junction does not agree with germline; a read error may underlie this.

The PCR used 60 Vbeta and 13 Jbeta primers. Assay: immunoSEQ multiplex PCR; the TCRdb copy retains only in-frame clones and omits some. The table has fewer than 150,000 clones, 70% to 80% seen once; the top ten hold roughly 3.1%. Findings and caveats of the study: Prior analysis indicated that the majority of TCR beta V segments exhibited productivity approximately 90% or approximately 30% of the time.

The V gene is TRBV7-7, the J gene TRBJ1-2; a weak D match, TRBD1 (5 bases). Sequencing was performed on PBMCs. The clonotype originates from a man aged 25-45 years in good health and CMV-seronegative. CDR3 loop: CASSLVSNRDFRFGNGYTF. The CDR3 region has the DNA TGTGCTAGCAGCTTAGTTTCAAATAGGGACTTCCGTTTCGGTAATGGCTACACCTTC.